Shown below are 19 T cell receptor beta chains from a single sample sequenced in a study of beta chain features in type 1 diabetes. Sequencing targeted expressed TCRB transcripts, as all isolated RNA had been reverse transcribed. Sequencing was performed with immunoSEQ multiplex PCR; in TCRdb, only in-frame clones are kept and a portion is missing. The sample lists 130,000 or so clones, roughly 10% seen once, with almost 0.65% in the top ten. Sequences were obtained from central memory CD4+ T cells from blood. Receptor source: a woman aged 40-49 years in good health.

The chain has TRBV15 and TRBJ2-3; 8 bases map to TRBD2. This CDR3 comprises 14 residues. V lost 5 bases, J lost 0 bases, and 1 base stayed unmatched. Germline values: CDR1 LNHNV, CDR2 YYDKDF (reference sequence). CDR3 sequence: CATSWTSSTDTQYF. As DNA, the CDR3 is TGTGCCACCAGCTGGACTAGCAGCACAGATACGCAGTATTTT.

The chain joins TRBV5-1 to TRBJ2-3, with D tentatively TRBD2 (7 bases). Germline V lookup: CDR1 SGHRS, CDR2 YFSETQ. With 4 bases removed from V and 4 bases from J, the gap between germline ends came to 10 bases. The CDR3 is 13 residues long. The CDR3 nucleotides read TGCGCCAGCAGCGGGGGGGGCTCAGATACGCAGTATTTT. It yields the protein CASSGGGSDTQYF.

The chain joins TRBV19 to TRBJ2-6; perhaps TRBD1 as D (6 bases). Germline assignment: CDR1 LNHDA and CDR2 SQIVND (reference sequence). The CDR3 has 16 residues. V lost 6 bases to trimming and J lost 0 bases, with 12 bases between them. The CDR3 protein is CASSRQATSGANVLTF. CDR3 coding DNA: TGTGCCAGTAGCCGACAGGCGACCTCTGGGGCCAACGTCCTGACTTTC.

This clone appeared many times. The chain carries TRBV29-1 and TRBJ2-5, with D tentatively TRBD2 (5 bases). V gave up 6 bases and J gave up 4 bases, with 6 bases separating them. Germline CDR1 SQVTM, CDR2 ANQGSEA. The CDR3 is 10 amino acids. CDR3 region: CSVRGETQYF. As DNA, the CDR3 is TGCAGCGTCCGGGGAGAGACCCAGTACTTC. The full variable domain, completed using reference TRBV29-1 and TRBJ2-5, is SAVISQKPSRDICQRGTSLTIQCQVDSQVTMMFWYRQQPGQSLTLIATANQGSEATYESGFVIDKFPISRPNLTFSTLTVSNMSPEDSSIYLCSVRGETQYFGPGTRLLVL.

A few counts support this clone. The chain combines TRBV4-1 with TRBJ1-2; tentative D call: TRBD1 (5 bases). This CDR3 has 18 amino acids. V was pared by 0 bases and J by 4 bases, with 21 bases between. Germline V gene sequence: CDR1 MGHRA, CDR2 YSYEKL. CDR3 region: CASSQDPRTSDPTYGYTF. The DNA of the CDR3 is TGCGCCAGCAGCCAAGATCCCCGGACATCTGATCCGACCTATGGCTACACCTTC.

The chain has TRBV12-5 and TRBJ2-1, with 10 bases lining up with TRBD1. The germline CDR1 and CDR2 sequences are LGHNT and FRNRAP. V was clipped by 6 bases and J by 4 bases; unmatched bases: 3. This CDR3 has 14 amino acids. The CDR3 bases are TGTGCTAGTGGGCCGGGACAGGGGTACAATGAGCAGTTCTTC. It encodes CASGPGQGYNEQFF.

This clone was seen only a few times. The V call is TRBV29-1, the J call TRBJ1-2; TRBD1 is a possible D gene (5 bases). The length of the CDR3 is 11 residues. Germline V gene lookup returns CDR1 SQVTM and CDR2 ANQGSEA. CDR3 coding DNA: TGCGTAGGAGACAGTCCTTATGGCTACACCTTC. Translated, it gives CVGDSPYGYTF.

The table lists this clone with a few counts. CDR3 DNA sequence: TGTGCCAGCAGTTTCGGGACCAGAATCGGGGGTGAGCAGTTCTTC. Translating gives CASSFGTRIGGEQFF. V gene TRBV27 combines with J gene TRBJ2-1; the D gene is possibly TRBD2 (6 bases). From germline, CDR1 is MNHEY and CDR2 SMNVEV (reference sequence). The V end was cut by 3 bases, the J end by 9 bases, with 18 bases between. The CDR3 consists of 15 residues.

The rearrangement links TRBV6-5 to TRBJ2-3; 7 nucleotides match TRBD2. CDR1 is MNHEY and CDR2 is SVGAGI in the germline V gene. The CDR3 extends over 14 amino acids. V lost 6 bases and J lost 3; bases outside the gene matches: 6. CDR3 sequence: CASRLGLETDTQYF. The CDR3 DNA reads as TGTGCCAGCAGACTCGGACTAGAAACAGATACGCAGTATTTT.

The rearrangement links TRBV9 to TRBJ2-2; D not resolved. The CDR3 sequence is 14 residues long. Trimming cost V 0 bases and J 2 bases, with 5 bases left between them. CDR1 is SGDLS and CDR2 is YYNGEE in the germline V gene. The CDR3 DNA follows: TGTGCCAGCAGCGTAGCCTCTAACACCGGGGAGCTGTTTTTT. Encoded protein: CASSVASNTGELFF.

In this sample, this clone turned up a few times. V and J are TRBV4-1 and TRBJ1-4, with 8 bases fitting TRBD1. The junction had 4 bases not matched to a gene; V was cut back by 0 bases and J by 7 bases. Germline-derived CDR1 and CDR2 are MGHRA and YSYEKL. CDR3 size: 15 residues. The CDR3 loop is CASSQDGTGSEKLFF. The CDR3 DNA reads as TGCGCCAGCAGCCAAGATGGGACAGGATCTGAAAAACTGTTTTTT.

V and J are TRBV6-1 and TRBJ1-2, with 8 bases that match TRBD1. The V gene end was trimmed by 1 base and the J gene end by 5 bases; junction bases not matched to a gene: 3. CDR1 is MNHNS and CDR2 is SASEGT in the germline V gene. This CDR3 is 14 amino acids long. Written as DNA, the CDR3 is TGTGCCAGCAGTGAAGACAGGGGGAGGTATGGCTACACCTTC. Translating gives CASSEDRGRYGYTF.

This clone was picked up many times. The chain employs TRBV2 and TRBJ1-4; D is perhaps TRBD1 (5 bases). V shed 6 bases and J shed 7 bases, with 15 bases lying between them. The CDR3 sequence is 14 residues long. CDR1 and CDR2 (germline): SNHLY, FYNNEI. Here the CDR3 DNA reads TGTGCCAGCAGCGTCAACGCTAGGGGTGAAAAACTGTTTTTT. Translating gives CASSVNARGEKLFF.

This chain connects TRBV7-9 to TRBJ1-6; D remains unclear. The germline gives CDR1 SEHNR, CDR2 FQNEAQ (reference sequence). This CDR3 has 14 amino acids. With 1 base removed from V and 9 bases from J, the gap between germline ends came to 10 bases. The CDR3 loop reads CASSLVAAASPLHF. The CDR3 coding sequence is TGTGCCAGCAGCTTAGTCGCGGCAGCTTCACCCCTCCACTTT.

The chain carries TRBV7-9 and TRBJ1-1; 7 positions match TRBD1. This CDR3 spans 16 amino acids. Germline CDR1 and CDR2: SEHNR and FQNEAQ (reference sequence). J lost 2 bases, V lost 0 bases, and 6 bases had no gene match. The DNA of the CDR3 is TGTGCCAGCAGCTTAGCCCATGGACAGGAAAACACTGAAGCTTTCTTT. Its translation is CASSLAHGQENTEAFF.

This clone was counted only a few times. This sequence joins TRBV5-5 and TRBJ1-6, with D tentatively TRBD1 (5 bases). V lost 4 bases and J 5 bases, leaving 16 bases between the germline ends. The CDR3 sequence is 16 residues long. Germline CDR1 is SGHKS and CDR2 is YYEKEE (reference sequence). In nucleotides, the CDR3 is TGTGCCAGCAGCCAAGATCTGAAAGGGGATAATTCACCCCTCCACTTT. It translates to CASSQDLKGDNSPLHF.

The gene calls are TRBV10-3 and TRBJ1-5; maybe TRBD1 (5 bases). Germline V gives CDR1 ENHRY, CDR2 SYGVKD. Trimming cost V 2 bases and J 7 bases, with 9 bases left between them. The CDR3 is 13 amino acids. CDR3 region: CAISEAGNQPQHF. DNA of the CDR3: TGTGCCATCAGTGAGGCAGGGAACCAGCCCCAGCATTTT.

This clone was found a few times. The chain uses TRBV5-1 and TRBJ1-2; D may be TRBD1 (5 bases). Germline CDR1 SGHRS, CDR2 YFSETQ. The CDR3 covers 14 residues. With 1 base removed from V and 5 bases from J, the gap between germline ends came to 12 bases. The DNA of the CDR3 is TGCGCCAGCAGCTTGCCAGGGCGGGGGTATGGCTACACCTTC. The encoded protein is CASSLPGRGYGYTF.

This chain uses TRBV7-9 with TRBJ2-5, with 7 bases fitting TRBD2. The length of the CDR3 is 16 residues. Germline CDR1 SEHNR, CDR2 FQNEAQ (reference sequence). The V gene end was trimmed by 5 bases and the J gene end by 3 bases; junction bases not matched to a gene: 12. In nucleotides, the CDR3 is TGTGCCAGCAGCGGAAGAAGGGCTCGGGAGGAAGAGACCCAGTACTTC. Its protein is CASSGRRAREEETQYF.